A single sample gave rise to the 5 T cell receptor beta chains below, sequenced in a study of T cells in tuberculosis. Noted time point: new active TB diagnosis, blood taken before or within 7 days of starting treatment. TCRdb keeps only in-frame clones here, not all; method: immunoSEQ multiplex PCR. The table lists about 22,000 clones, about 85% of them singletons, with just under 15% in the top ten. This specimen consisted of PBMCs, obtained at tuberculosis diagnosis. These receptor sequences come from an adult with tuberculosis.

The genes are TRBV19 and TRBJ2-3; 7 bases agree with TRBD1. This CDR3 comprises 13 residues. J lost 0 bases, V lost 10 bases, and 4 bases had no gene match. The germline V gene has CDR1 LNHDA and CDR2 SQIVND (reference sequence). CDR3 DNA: TGTGCCATCGCACAGGGGAGCACAGATACGCAGTATTTT. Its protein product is CAIAQGSTDTQYF.

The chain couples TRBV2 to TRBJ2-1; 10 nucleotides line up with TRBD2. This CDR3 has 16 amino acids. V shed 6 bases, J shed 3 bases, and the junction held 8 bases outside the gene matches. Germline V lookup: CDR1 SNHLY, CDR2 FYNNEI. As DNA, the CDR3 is TGTGCCAGCAGCGAGTCTAGCGGGAGTGTCTACAATGAGCAGTTCTTC. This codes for CASSESSGSVYNEQFF.

The CDR3: CACRTGRNQPQHF. The CDR3, as DNA: TGTGCCTGCCGGACAGGGAGGAATCAGCCCCAGCATTTT. The V gene is TRBV30, the J gene TRBJ1-5; 8 bases are a match to TRBD1. V was clipped by 6 bases and J by 4 bases; unmatched bases: 5. Germline CDR1 GTSNPN, CDR2 SVGIG (reference sequence). CDR3 length: 13 amino acids.

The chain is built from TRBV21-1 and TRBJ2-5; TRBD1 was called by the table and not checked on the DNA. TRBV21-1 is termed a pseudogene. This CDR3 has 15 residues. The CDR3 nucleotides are TGTGCCAGCAGCCCTCACAGGCCAGGGGGGGAGACCCAGTACTTC. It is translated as CASSPHRPGGETQYF.

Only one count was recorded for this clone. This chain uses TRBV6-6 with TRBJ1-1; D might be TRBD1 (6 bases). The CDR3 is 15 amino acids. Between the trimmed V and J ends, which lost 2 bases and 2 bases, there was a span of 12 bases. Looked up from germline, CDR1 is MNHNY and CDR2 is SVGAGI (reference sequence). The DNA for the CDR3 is TGTGCCAGCAGTTACCTGAGGGGGGGAAACACTGAAGCTTTCTTT. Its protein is CASSYLRGGNTEAFF.